A single sample is the source of the 32 T cell receptor beta chains below, sequenced in a study of neurological immune-mediated disorders. TCRdb re-analysed the 5' RACE reads in MiXCR, keeping a single row per CDR3 protein. The sample consists of some 56,000 distinct CDR3 sequences, more than 3.5% of them appearing once. The source material was PBMCs. Receptors were obtained from a man aged 55-75 years with multiple sclerosis.

This clonotype was seen ten or more times. The rearrangement links TRBV20-1 to TRBJ2-1; 11 bases agree with TRBD2. This CDR3 has 15 amino acids. V lost 4 bases and J lost 7; bases outside the gene matches: 9. Germline CDR1 is DFQATT and CDR2 is SNEGSKA (reference sequence). CDR3 coding DNA: TGCAGTGCTAACCCCACTAGCGGGGGCACTAATGAGCAGTTCTTC. Translating it yields CSANPTSGGTNEQFF.

This clonotype was seen repeatedly, ten times or more. The chain employs TRBV7-9 and TRBJ1-2; D not resolved. Germline V gene lookup returns CDR1 SEHNR and CDR2 FQNEAQ (reference sequence). CDR3 size: 13 residues. Trimming cost V 8 bases and J 2 bases, with 12 bases left between them. The CDR3 DNA follows: TGTGCCAGCCGTTTTTCGGGGAACTATGGCTACACCTTC. It codes for CASRFSGNYGYTF.

This clonotype was detected ten times or more. The chain employs TRBV20-1 and TRBJ2-7, with 7 bases identical to TRBD1. Germline V CDR1 and CDR2: DFQATT, SNEGSKA (reference sequence). V was clipped by 3 bases and J by 9 bases; unmatched bases: 8. This CDR3 spans 12 amino acids. This CDR3 reads CSASGDRARQYF. For the CDR3, the DNA is TGCAGTGCTAGTGGCGACAGGGCGAGGCAGTACTTC.

This clonotype was seen repeatedly, ten times or more. This chain's CDR3 is CSARRLASYNEQFF. The CDR3 nucleotides are TGCAGTGCTAGACGGCTAGCGAGCTACAATGAGCAGTTCTTC. The chain carries TRBV20-1 and TRBJ2-1; D is perhaps TRBD2 (6 bases). Trimming pared 2 bases from V and 3 bases from J, leaving 11 bases between. CDR3 length: 14 amino acids. Germline CDR1 is DFQATT and CDR2 is SNEGSKA (reference sequence).

This clonotype was found many times. This chain joins TRBV28 and TRBJ2-2, with 7 positions matching TRBD2. V dropped 3 bases and J dropped 7; count of bases not matched to a gene: 8. The CDR3 runs to 15 residues. CDR1 is MDHEN, CDR2 SYDVKM, per germline. The CDR3 DNA follows: TGTGCCAGCAGTTTCGGTGATGAGCGGGACGGGGAGCTGTTTTTT. Encoded protein: CASSFGDERDGELFF.

Many counts were recorded for this clonotype. V usage is TRBV29-1 and J usage is TRBJ2-1; D gene ambiguous. The CDR3 sequence is 14 residues long. Germline loops: CDR1 SQVTM, CDR2 ANQGSEA. Trimming removed 7 bases from V and 0 bases from J, with 13 bases in between. CDR3 sequence reads: CSGRLGSSYNEQFF. DNA for the CDR3: TGCAGCGGCCGGCTCGGTAGCTCCTACAATGAGCAGTTCTTC.

The table lists this clonotype with many counts. The V call is TRBV12-3 or TRBV12-4, the J call TRBJ1-2, with a weak D call TRBD1 (5 bases). Trimming stripped 2 bases from V and 4 bases from J, with 8 bases between. The CDR3 loop spans 13 amino acids. CDR3 sequence: CASSLRGGYGYTF. The CDR3 DNA follows: TGTGCCAGCAGTTTAAGGGGAGGCTATGGCTACACCTTC.

Ten or more counts support this clonotype. The chain uses TRBV20-1 and TRBJ2-7, with a weak D call TRBD1 (5 bases). Germline V lookup: CDR1 DFQATT, CDR2 SNEGSKA (reference sequence). V lost 2 bases, J lost 0 bases, and 17 bases lay in between. This CDR3 comprises 16 residues. The CDR3 nucleotides read TGCAGTGCTAGACCAAGACAGAGCCGATCCTCCTACGAGCAGTACTTC. Its translation: CSARPRQSRSSYEQYF.

This clonotype was observed many times. CDR3 DNA: TGTGCCAGCAGTGATGGGCGTTCCCATGGCTACACCTTC. As protein: CASSDGRSHGYTF. This chain connects TRBV12-3 or TRBV12-4 to TRBJ1-2; no reliable D call. V was clipped by 5 bases and J by 6 bases, with 13 bases between them. The length of the CDR3 is 13 residues.

This clonotype occurred many times. The CDR3 bases are TGCGCCAGCAGCTTGAAAGGGGGCGCAACTAATGAAAAACTGTTTTTT. Protein product: CASSLKGGATNEKLFF. The chain has TRBV5-1 and TRBJ1-4, with 7 bases identical to TRBD1. Germline V gene lookup returns CDR1 SGHRS and CDR2 YFSETQ. The trim removed 1 base at V and 0 bases at J, leaving 3 bases unmatched. The CDR3 contains 16 residues.

This clonotype showed up many times. The V and J genes are TRBV12-3 or TRBV12-4 and TRBJ1-2; D unresolved. This CDR3 is 13 amino acids long. V was clipped by 6 bases and J by 5 bases, with 13 bases between them. CDR3 amino acids: CASRQPASYGYTF. CDR3 DNA sequence: TGTGCCAGCAGACAACCGGCAAGTTATGGCTACACCTTC.

This clonotype was counted at least ten times. V and J are TRBV24-1 and TRBJ1-2; the match to TRBD1 covers 8 bases. With V trimmed by 3 bases and J by 4 bases, 3 bases remained unmatched. This CDR3 has 14 residues. Looked up from germline, CDR1 is KGHDR and CDR2 is SFDVKD. CDR3 nucleotide sequence: TGTGCCACCAGTGATCGGACAGGGACCTATGGCTACACCTTC. Translating it yields CATSDRTGTYGYTF.

This clonotype showed up many times. The rearrangement links TRBV20-1 to TRBJ1-6, with D uncertain. Per germline, CDR1 DFQATT and CDR2 SNEGSKA (reference sequence). The CDR3 extends over 15 amino acids. Trimming stripped 1 base from V and 1 base from J, with 8 bases between. Here the CDR3 reads CSARGVASYNSPLHF. In DNA, the CDR3 is TGCAGTGCTAGAGGGGTGGCGTCCTATAATTCACCCCTCCACTTT.

This clonotype was counted ten times or more. V gene TRBV20-1 combines with J gene TRBJ1-2; TRBD1 matches 7 bases. The V segment lost 2 bases and the J segment 1 base; nucleotides outside the gene matches: 10. This CDR3 spans 16 amino acids. Per germline, CDR1 DFQATT and CDR2 SNEGSKA (reference sequence). The CDR3 coding sequence is TGCAGTGCTAGACGAAACAGGGGAGGGGATAACTATGGCTACACCTTC. Translation: CSARRNRGGDNYGYTF.

This clonotype was detected many times. This sequence joins TRBV27 and TRBJ2-2; D remains ambiguous. With 2 bases removed from V and 4 bases from J, the gap between germline ends came to 5 bases. The CDR3 consists of 13 residues. Germline-derived CDR1 and CDR2 are MNHEY and SMNVEV (reference sequence). The CDR3 is CASSLMGTGELFF. The DNA for the CDR3 is TGTGCCAGCAGTTTAATGGGCACCGGGGAGCTGTTTTTT.

There are many counts of this clonotype. This chain uses TRBV10-2 with TRBJ2-2; D is tentatively TRBD1 or TRBD2 (5 bases each). V was pared by 2 bases and J by 7 bases, with 5 bases between. CDR1 and CDR2 (germline): WSHSY, SAAADI. This CDR3 spans 12 amino acids. DNA for the CDR3: TGCGCCAGCAGTGAGGGGGGCGGGGAGCTGTTTTTT. This encodes CASSEGGGELFF.

This clonotype was picked up many times. The V call is TRBV7-9, the J call TRBJ2-1; D is perhaps TRBD2 (5 bases). Germline CDR1 is SEHNR and CDR2 is FQNEAQ (reference sequence). V was cut by 4 bases and J by 8 bases, with 18 bases left in between. The CDR3 contains 15 residues. In nucleotides, the CDR3 is TGTGCCAGCAGCTCCGGGGTGGCCTCGAGGGATGAGCAGTTCTTC. Translating it yields CASSSGVASRDEQFF.

About this clonotype itself: The CDR3 end shows no conserved phenylalanine or tryptophan, and so a read error is likely. The DNA is left out, because the CDR3 cannot be placed on it with certainty; the CDR3 is given as TCRdb lists it. The chain has TRBV20-1 and TRBJ2-1; the table's D call TRBD1 went unverified against the DNA. Counting both end residues, the CDR3 totals 11 amino acids. Germline-derived CDR1 and CDR2 are DFQATT and SNEGSKA (reference sequence). CDR3 sequence: CSARRDREEFN.

The table lists this clonotype with many counts. The J gene is TRBJ1-3, the V gene TRBV12-3 or TRBV12-4; 8 bases line up with TRBD1. CDR3 length: 13 amino acids. Trimming removed 6 bases from V and 3 bases from J; junction bases left unmatched: 1. The CDR3 DNA follows: TGTGCCAGCAGAGGGACAGGTGGAAACACCATATATTTT. Protein sequence: CASRGTGGNTIYF.

This clonotype was seen repeatedly, ten times or more. The chain links TRBV5-1 to TRBJ2-7; the D gene is possibly TRBD1 (6 bases). The CDR3 contains 14 residues. Trimming cost V 4 bases and J 0 bases, with 11 bases left between them. The germline gives CDR1 SGHRS, CDR2 YFSETQ. In DNA, the CDR3 is TGCGCCAGCAGCCCCCAGGGGAGCTCCTACGAGCAGTACTTC. Translated: CASSPQGSSYEQYF.

This clonotype was counted many times. This chain uses TRBV5-1 with TRBJ2-7; TRBD1 agrees at 7 bases. Germline CDR1 is SGHRS and CDR2 is YFSETQ. This CDR3 is built from 16 residues. Losses at the gene ends were 4 bases for V and 3 bases for J; bases not matched to a gene: 13. DNA for the CDR3: TGCGCCAGCAGCCTAATTAAGGGACAGACCCGCTACGAGCAGTACTTC. Translating it yields CASSLIKGQTRYEQYF.

This clonotype was recorded many times. The genes are TRBV6-6 and TRBJ1-3; D perhaps matches TRBD1 (5 bases). Trimming left V 7 bases short and J 2 bases short, with 12 bases between. This CDR3 spans 14 amino acids. Germline loops: CDR1 MNHNY, CDR2 SVGAGI (reference sequence). CDR3 coding DNA: TGTGCCAGCATGTCCGGGGGGGCTGGAAACACCATATATTTT. Translating gives CASMSGGAGNTIYF.

In its sample, this clonotype ranks as medium-sized. The V call is TRBV20-1, the J call TRBJ2-3; D may be TRBD2 (6 bases). CDR1 and CDR2 from the germline V gene are DFQATT and SNEGSKA (reference sequence). The CDR3 totals 16 residues. V lost 2 bases and J 0 bases, leaving 15 bases between the germline ends. This CDR3 is CSARREPGDSTDTQYF. The CDR3 nucleotides read TGCAGTGCTAGACGGGAACCGGGGGATAGCACAGATACGCAGTATTTT.

This clonotype was recorded a few times. The V call is TRBV7-2, the J call TRBJ1-1; D call uncertain. Trimming shortened V by 5 bases and J by 1 base, and 14 bases separated the two germline ends. The CDR3 runs 15 residues. Germline lookup yields CDR1 SGHTA and CDR2 FQGNSA. CDR3 nucleotide sequence: TGTGCCAGCAGCCTAATTCCCGACGGGAACACTGAAGCTTTCTTT. Its translation: CASSLIPDGNTEAFF.

Ten or more counts support this clonotype. V gene TRBV5-1 combines with J gene TRBJ1-4; tentatively, D is TRBD1 (6 bases). CDR3 length: 16 residues. Germline V gene data show CDR1 as SGHRS and CDR2 as YFSETQ. V was clipped by 7 bases and J by 2 bases, with 18 bases between them. The CDR3 DNA reads as TGCGCCAGCGGTTTTTCTCCAGGGGCTACTAATGAAAAACTGTTTTTT. It is translated as CASGFSPGATNEKLFF.

This clonotype was observed at least ten times. The V and J genes are TRBV5-6 and TRBJ1-1, with 10 nucleotides matching TRBD1. V dropped 4 bases and J dropped 9; count of bases not matched to a gene: 3. This CDR3 has 12 amino acids. Germline CDR1 and CDR2: SGHDT and YYEEEE. The CDR3 reads CASSDRGLKAFF. In nucleotides, the CDR3 is TGTGCCAGCAGCGACAGGGGGCTGAAAGCTTTCTTT.

In its sample, this clonotype was seen many times. The chain carries TRBV24-1 and TRBJ2-7; a weak D match, TRBD2 (6 bases). V was clipped by 5 bases and J by 4 bases, with 14 bases between them. The CDR3 runs 14 residues. Germline V lookup: CDR1 KGHDR, CDR2 SFDVKD. The chain's CDR3 is CATSGGSGYYEQYF. The CDR3 DNA reads as TGTGCCACCAGTGGCGGTAGCGGATATTACGAGCAGTACTTC.

The table lists this clonotype with a few counts. The chain uses TRBV6-1 and TRBJ2-3, with TRBD1 matching over 8 bases. CDR3 size: 14 residues. Trimming took 6 bases from V and 2 from J; bases not matched to a gene: 4. Germline CDR1 MNHNS, CDR2 SASEGT. The CDR3 DNA reads TGTGCCAGCAGCGACAGGGGAATCACAGATACGCAGTATTTT. Translated, it gives CASSDRGITDTQYF.

Ten or more counts support this clonotype. This chain links TRBV6-1 with TRBJ2-1, with D unresolved. The CDR3 length is 14 residues. CDR1 is MNHNS, CDR2 SASEGT, per germline. Deletions cut 7 bases from V and 1 base from J, with 11 bases between. DNA of the CDR3: TGTGCCAGCACCAGCAGTCAGTCCTACAATGAGCAGTTCTTC. Translating gives CASTSSQSYNEQFF.

This clonotype was detected many times. The rearrangement joins TRBV9 to TRBJ2-2; TRBD2 agrees at 10 bases. In germline, CDR1 is SGDLS, CDR2 YYNGEE. J lost 7 bases, V lost 4 bases, and 13 bases had no gene match. There are 17 residues in the CDR3. Written as DNA, the CDR3 is TGTGCCAGCAGCTCGGGACTAGCGCCGTACACGGGCGGGGAGCTGTTTTTT. This gives the protein CASSSGLAPYTGGELFF. Based on the CDR3 plus reference TRBV9 and TRBJ2-2, the full variable domain is DSGVTQTPKHLITATGQRVTLRCSPRSGDLSVYWYQQSLDQGLQFLIQYYNGEERAKGNILERFSAQQFPDLHSELNLSSLELGDSALYFCASSSGLAPYTGGELFFGEGSRLTVL.

There are many counts of this clonotype. This chain joins TRBV20-1 and TRBJ1-2; D call uncertain. Germline V gene data show CDR1 as DFQATT and CDR2 as SNEGSKA (reference sequence). This CDR3 comprises 11 residues. Trimming left V 6 bases short and J 4 bases short, with 9 bases between. For the CDR3, the DNA is TGCAGTGCCCCCGGGTCCTATGGCTACACCTTC. It is translated as CSAPGSYGYTF.

Many counts were recorded for this clonotype. This chain's CDR3 is CASSLILLTRRNTEAFF. The DNA for the CDR3 is TGTGCCAGCAGCTTGATCCTGCTCACAAGACGGAACACTGAAGCTTTCTTT. J is TRBJ1-1 and V is TRBV5-6, with D uncertain. V dropped 1 base and J dropped 1 base, with 17 bases sitting between them. Germline values: CDR1 SGHDT, CDR2 YYEEEE. The CDR3 extends over 17 amino acids.